This T cell receptor (beta chain) was documented in a study of T cell repertoires in cytomegalovirus infection. This clonotype came up a few times. Its antigen is currently unknown. TCRdb passed the reads through MiXCR, listing each CDR3 protein once. This table holds approximately 350,000 distinct CDR3 sequences, about 34% found once. The sequenced sample was cultured PBMCs, obtained from culture after CMV antigen stimulation. This receptor was identified in a human donor in good health (CMV status not recorded). Some clones in this sample may be carry-over from other donors' samples.

In DNA, the CDR3 is TGTGCCAGCAGCCAACAAGCGGGAGTAGGATACAATGAGCAGTTCTTC. Translation: CASSQQAGVGYNEQFF. V is TRBV3-1 and J is TRBJ2-1; TRBD2 matches at 8 bases. J gave up 4 bases and V 2 bases, and 7 bases lay outside the gene matches. The germline V gene has CDR1 LGHDT and CDR2 YNNKEL (reference sequence). This CDR3 contains 16 residues.